The 20 T cell receptor beta chains in this list originate from one sample, sequenced in a study of blood T cell repertoires in COVID-19. TCRdb's copy holds only in-frame clones and misses some; the assay was immunoSEQ multiplex PCR. Of under 50,000 clones in the sample, roughly 87% were seen once. Source material: peripheral blood. Source of these receptors: a human donor in a cohort sampled during active COVID-19.

For this clone: Other DNA sequences of this sample code for an identical CDR3. The chain has TRBV6-1 and TRBJ1-2; 10 nucleotides align to TRBD1. The ends lost 0 bases at V and 2 bases at J; junction bases unmatched: 0. The CDR3 has 15 amino acids. Germline CDR1 MNHNS, CDR2 SASEGT. CDR3 coding DNA: TGTGCCAGCAGTGAAGCGGGACAGGGGAACTATGGCTACACCTTC. Encoded protein: CASSEAGQGNYGYTF.

The chain combines TRBV20-1 with TRBJ2-7; 10 bases are a match to TRBD1. The CDR3 length is 13 residues. J lost 6 bases, V lost 3 bases, and 5 bases had no gene match. Germline CDR1 and CDR2: DFQATT and SNEGSKA (reference sequence). The DNA of the CDR3 is TGCAGTGCTAGTTCCGGACAGGGGGTCGAGCAGTACTTC. Translated: CSASSGQGVEQYF.

The chain links TRBV21-1 to TRBJ1-2. TRBV21-1 is termed a pseudogene. The CDR3 contains 14 residues. The CDR3, as DNA: TGTGCCAGCAGCAAAGCCCGTACTAACTATGGCTACACCTTC. Translated, it gives CASSKARTNYGYTF.

This rearrangement joins TRBV19 to TRBJ2-3; perhaps TRBD1 as D (5 bases). The germline V gene encodes CDR1 LNHDA and CDR2 SQIVND (reference sequence). With 6 bases removed from V and 3 bases from J, the gap between germline ends came to 7 bases. The CDR3 covers 12 residues. CDR3 coding DNA: TGTGCCAGTAGGGGGCGGACAGATACGCAGTATTTT. This codes for CASRGRTDTQYF.

Here the CDR3 DNA reads TGTGCCAGCAGCTTGAGGCGGAGGGAAGAGACCCAGTACTTC. Translating gives CASSLRRREETQYF. This chain joins TRBV5-4 and TRBJ2-5; D might be TRBD2 (6 bases). Germline V gives CDR1 SGHNT, CDR2 YYREEE (reference sequence). This CDR3 spans 14 amino acids. Trimming pared 1 base from V and 3 bases from J, leaving 10 bases between.

The chain uses TRBV29-1 and TRBJ2-1; 7 nucleotides match TRBD2. CDR1 is SQVTM, CDR2 ANQGSEA, per germline. Germline trimming cut 6 bases from V and 7 bases from J; bases unmatched to any gene: 6. The CDR3 extends over 12 amino acids. The CDR3 bases are TGCAGCGTGTGGGGGGGAGGTAATGAGCAGTTCTTC. This gives the protein CSVWGGGNEQFF.

The chain recombines TRBV11-2 with TRBJ1-1; TRBD1 matches 7 bases. V dropped 4 bases and J dropped 2; count of bases not matched to a gene: 1. The CDR3 is 13 residues long. Germline V lookup: CDR1 SGHAT, CDR2 FQNNGV. The CDR3 nucleotides read TGTGCCAGCAGCTGGACAGGTAACACTGAAGCTTTCTTT. Its translation: CASSWTGNTEAFF.

As to this clone: This sample includes further DNA sequences coding for the same CDR3. The rearrangement joins TRBV9 to TRBJ2-3, with 7 bases lining up with TRBD2. The germline CDR1 and CDR2 sequences are SGDLS and YYNGEE. The CDR3 runs 16 residues. V lost 4 bases, J lost 0 bases, and 8 bases stayed unmatched. CDR3 residues: CASSTPGEGSTDTQYF. For the CDR3, the DNA is TGTGCCAGCAGCACGCCGGGGGAGGGAAGCACAGATACGCAGTATTTT. The whole variable domain, filled in from reference TRBV9 and TRBJ2-3, reads DSGVTQTPKHLITATGQRVTLRCSPRSGDLSVYWYQQSLDQGLQFLIQYYNGEERAKGNILERFSAQQFPDLHSELNLSSLELGDSALYFCASSTPGEGSTDTQYFGPGTRLTVL.

The V and J genes are TRBV28 and TRBJ2-7; 10 bases are shared with TRBD2. The V segment lost 7 bases and the J segment 6 bases; nucleotides outside the gene matches: 9. The CDR3 sequence is 14 residues long. Germline CDR1 reads MDHEN; CDR2 reads SYDVKM. In DNA form, the CDR3 reads TGTGCCAGCACACCCCTAGCGGGAGTTGGCGAGCAGTACTTC. Its translation: CASTPLAGVGEQYF.

V usage is TRBV4-2 and J usage is TRBJ1-4; D may be TRBD1 (5 bases). V was clipped by 1 base and J by 7 bases, with 31 bases between them. Germline CDR1 and CDR2: LGHNA and YNFKEQ. The CDR3 sequence is 21 residues long. The CDR3 loop reads CASSQGGGIEGNARTGEKLFF. The DNA for the CDR3 is TGTGCCAGCAGCCAAGGGGGGGGGATTGAAGGCAATGCGAGGACGGGTGAAAAACTGTTTTTT.

This clone was detected once. V and J are TRBV30 and TRBJ2-6; unclear D gene. Germline V gene lookup returns CDR1 GTSNPN and CDR2 SVGIG (reference sequence). The CDR3 covers 15 residues. V was shortened by 0 bases and J by 0 bases, with 6 bases between the two germline ends. CDR3 coding DNA: TGTGCCTGGAGTGTTCGAGTCTCTGGGGCCAACGTCCTGACTTTC. Translation gives CAWSVRVSGANVLTF. The whole variable domain, remainder taken from reference TRBV30 and TRBJ2-6, is SQTIHQWPATLVQPVGSPLSLECTVEGTSNPNLYWYRQAAGRGLQLLFYSVGIGQISSEVPQNLSASRPQDRQFILSSKKLLLSDSGFYLCAWSVRVSGANVLTFGAGSRLTVL.

The chain links TRBV28 to TRBJ1-2, with 8 bases that match TRBD1. Unmatched junction bases numbered 8, after V lost 2 bases and J lost 3 bases. CDR1 is MDHEN and CDR2 is SYDVKM in the germline V gene. This CDR3 has 16 amino acids. Written as DNA, the CDR3 is TGTGCCAGCAGTTTACCCGGACAGGGATGGGACTATGGCTACACCTTC. It translates to CASSLPGQGWDYGYTF.

The J gene is TRBJ1-1, the V gene TRBV5-1, with D hard to call. This CDR3 has 14 residues. V gave up 4 bases and J gave up 0 bases, with 10 bases separating them. Germline V gene lookup returns CDR1 SGHRS and CDR2 YFSETQ. Here the CDR3 DNA reads TGCGCCAGCAGCCTCGACGGGATGAACACTGAAGCTTTCTTT. It is translated as CASSLDGMNTEAFF.

CDR3 protein: CASSQAGGYEQYF. CDR3 DNA sequence: TGTGCCAGCAGCCAAGCCGGGGGGTACGAGCAGTACTTC. The chain is built from TRBV3-1 (or the pseudogene TRBV3-2) and TRBJ2-7, with 7 bases that match TRBD2. The ends lost 1 base at V and 4 bases at J; junction bases unmatched: 1. CDR3 length: 13 residues. Germline V gives CDR1 LGHDT, CDR2 YNNKEL (reference sequence).

The rearrangement joins TRBV4-2 to TRBJ2-5, with D uncertain. Trimming cost V 2 bases and J 2 bases, with 12 bases left between them. This CDR3 contains 15 residues. Germline CDR1 reads LGHNA; CDR2 reads YNFKEQ. The CDR3 sequence is CASSQIASNQETQYF. CDR3 nucleotides: TGTGCCAGCAGCCAAATTGCGTCAAATCAAGAGACCCAGTACTTC.

The genes are TRBV12-3 or TRBV12-4 and TRBJ1-2; 7 bases agree with TRBD1. V was clipped by 6 bases and J by 5 bases; unmatched bases: 6. This CDR3 contains 13 residues. The CDR3 loop reads CASSPGTDYGYTF. The CDR3 coding sequence is TGTGCCAGCAGCCCCGGGACAGATTATGGCTACACCTTC.

This chain uses TRBV3-1 (or the pseudogene TRBV3-2) with TRBJ2-1; TRBD2 agrees at 9 bases. The V segment lost 0 bases and the J segment 8 bases; nucleotides outside the gene matches: 11. From germline, CDR1 is LGHDT and CDR2 YNNKEL (reference sequence). This CDR3 has 17 residues. The CDR3 sequence: CASSQEPAGTSSDEQFF. CDR3 DNA: TGTGCCAGCAGCCAAGAGCCCGCCGGGACTAGCTCCGATGAGCAGTTCTTC.

The chain recombines TRBV5-6 with TRBJ1-5, with D tentatively TRBD1 (5 bases). The CDR3 covers 16 residues. V lost 6 bases and J 0 bases, leaving 16 bases between the germline ends. Germline CDR1 SGHDT, CDR2 YYEEEE. CDR3 sequence: CASNGEGPNSNQPQHF. CDR3 DNA: TGTGCCAGCAATGGGGAGGGGCCGAATAGCAATCAGCCCCAGCATTTT.

The gene calls are TRBV3-1 (or the pseudogene TRBV3-2) and TRBJ2-4, with D maybe TRBD2 (5 bases). Germline V gives CDR1 LGHDT, CDR2 YNNKEL (reference sequence). With 0 bases removed from V and 0 bases from J, the gap between germline ends came to 12 bases. The CDR3 has 17 residues. CDR3 sequence: CASSQDLGSQAKNIQYF. CDR3 DNA sequence: TGTGCCAGCAGCCAAGATCTGGGGAGCCAAGCCAAAAACATTCAGTACTTC.

This clone appeared a single time. The gene calls are TRBV9 and TRBJ1-2; the D is unclear. CDR1 is SGDLS, CDR2 YYNGEE, per germline. The ends were cut back, 4 bases at V and 8 bases at J, with 21 bases in the middle. This CDR3 has 15 amino acids. The CDR3 spells CASSLIPTTYRGYTF. CDR3 nucleotide sequence: TGTGCCAGCAGCCTGATACCTACCACCTACCGGGGCTACACCTTC.